The clone carrying this T cell receptor beta chain appeared a single time. The source of the sample is a study of T cell responses to AZD1222 COVID-19 vaccine. In the study overall: Second doses at about 4 or about 12 weeks were pooled.

CDR3 length equals 15 residues. Trimming took 5 bases from V and 0 from J, leaving 11 bases between them. Germline V gene lookup returns CDR1 SGHVS and CDR2 FQNEAQ. Assay: immunoSEQ multiplex PCR; the TCRdb copy retains only in-frame clones and omits some. The sample consists of 150,000 to 200,000 clones, approximately 92% of them appearing once. The chain links TRBV7-8 to TRBJ1-5; D is uncertain. The starting material was peripheral blood, obtained on day 0 of AZD1222 vaccination. The receptor was isolated from an adult in good health. The CDR3 coding sequence is TGTGCCAGCAGCCGAGGGAGGGTTAGCAATCAGCCCCAGCATTTT. Translating it yields CASSRGRVSNQPQHF. Based on the CDR3 plus reference TRBV7-8 and TRBJ1-5, the full variable domain is GAGVSQSPRYKVAKRGQDVALRCDPISGHVSLFWYQQALGQGPEFLTYFQNEAQLDKSGLPSDRFFAERPEGSVSTLKIQRTQQEDSAVYLCASSRGRVSNQPQHFGDGTRLSIL.